This TCR beta chain was identified during a study of T cells in Graves' hyperthyroidism and ophthalmopathy. General study points: Ophthalmopathy prediction by the model preceded onset by a median 6.5 months.

Germline loops: CDR1 SGHAT, CDR2 FQNNGV. Trimming stripped 1 base from V and 10 bases from J, with 11 bases between. This CDR3 spans 13 amino acids. This clonotype was counted many times. What it binds is not known. Amplified regions were TCR beta CDR3 sequences from RNA transcripts. An initial round of RT-PCR targeting the TCR CDR3 relied on the HTBI primer set. TCRdb reprocessed the multiplex PCR reads with MiXCR, giving one entry per CDR3 protein. The sample lists around 350,000 distinct CDR3 sequences; about a sixth were seen once. Sampled blood dates from first hyperthyroidism diagnosis, and it precedes any ophthalmopathy symptoms.

The V gene is TRBV11-2, the J gene TRBJ2-1, with D uncertain. This sequence originates from a woman in her twenties or thirties with Graves' hyperthyroidism that later progressed to Graves' ophthalmopathy. The sequenced sample was blood. The CDR3 loop is CASSLGPRWEQFF. In DNA, the CDR3 is TGTGCCAGCAGCTTAGGCCCCAGATGGGAGCAGTTCTTC.